This entry lists 4 T cell receptor beta chains sequenced from one sample in a study of T cell changes during pregnancy in multiple sclerosis. Clones were read by immunoSEQ multiplex PCR, and TCRdb kept only the in-frame ones, dropping some. This sample carries around 20,000 clones, over 80% of them seen once, and the ten largest clones take around 16%. This sample comprised CD8+ T cells from peripheral blood mononuclear cells, obtained in the first trimester of pregnancy. All receptors derive from a female donor in good health, enrolled as a control in a pregnancy study.

There are a few counts of this clone. The genes are TRBV9 and TRBJ1-2, with TRBD1 matching 7 bases. Germline CDR1 SGDLS, CDR2 YYNGEE. V was pared by 5 bases and J by 5 bases, with 3 bases of the junction left unmatched. The CDR3 runs 12 residues. CDR3 nucleotides: TGTGCCAGCAGTGACAGGGCGTATGGCTACACCTTC. Its protein product is CASSDRAYGYTF.

This chain links TRBV5-1 with TRBJ2-3; D perhaps matches TRBD1 (6 bases). The CDR3 covers 13 residues. V dropped 6 bases and J dropped 6 bases, with 14 bases sitting between them. The germline V gene encodes CDR1 SGHRS and CDR2 YFSETQ. The CDR3 region has the DNA TGCGCCAGCAAACTGGGGGCTGATGATACGCAGTATTTT. Protein sequence: CASKLGADDTQYF.

The genes are TRBV5-1 and TRBJ2-3, with 9 nucleotides matching TRBD2. From germline, CDR1 is SGHRS and CDR2 YFSETQ. V shed 6 bases, J shed 3 bases, and the junction held 11 bases outside the gene matches. The CDR3 spans 16 residues. CDR3 DNA sequence: TGCGCCAGCAAATTAGCGGGAGTAGGTAGAACAGATACGCAGTATTTT. Protein: CASKLAGVGRTDTQYF.

The chain carries TRBV23-1 and TRBJ2-7; TRBD1 might be the D (6 bases). TRBV23-1 is an ORF for which the function is uncertain. The CDR3 totals 15 residues. With 0 bases removed from V and 1 base from J, the gap between germline ends came to 10 bases. CDR3 in amino acids: CASSQSWDTSYEQYF. In DNA form, the CDR3 reads TGCGCCAGCAGTCAATCTTGGGACACTTCCTACGAGCAGTACTTC.